The next 13 T cell receptor beta chains were all read from a single sample in a study of shared clonotypes between healthy human individuals. Profiling relied on immunoSEQ multiplex PCR, and the TCRdb table lists in-frame clones only, not all of them. The sample holds fewer than 3 million clones; about 90% are singletons and the top ten take more than 0.35%. The sample was naive CD4+ T cells from PBMCs. Subset of the sample: CD45RA+ positively selected. Source of these receptors: a man aged 18 to 30 in good health. Some clones in this sample may be carry-over from other donors' samples.

The rearrangement uses TRBV15 and TRBJ2-2, with D unresolved. Between the trimmed V and J ends, which lost 1 base and 6 bases, there was a span of 9 bases. Germline CDR1 is LNHNV and CDR2 is YYDKDF (reference sequence). CDR3 length equals 14 residues. CDR3 sequence (DNA): TGTGCCACCAGCAGAGCCCCCCGGGCCGGGGAGCTGTTTTTT. Translated, it gives CATSRAPRAGELFF.

This clone was seen just once. The chain employs TRBV7-3 and TRBJ2-3, with D uncertain. CDR1 and CDR2 (germline): SGHTA, FQGTGA. This CDR3 region has 13 residues. Trimming cost V 0 bases and J 4 bases, with 5 bases left between them. CDR3 residues: CASSLTAADTQYF. The CDR3 coding sequence is TGTGCCAGCAGCTTAACGGCAGCAGATACGCAGTATTTT.

This sequence joins TRBV7-9 and TRBJ2-1, with 8 bases identical to TRBD2. With V trimmed by 2 bases and J by 1 base, 7 bases remained unmatched. Germline V gene lookup returns CDR1 SEHNR and CDR2 FQNEAQ (reference sequence). The CDR3 covers 17 residues. The CDR3 region is CASSLSLGGRSYNEQFF. The CDR3, as DNA: TGTGCCAGCAGCTTATCCCTTGGCGGGAGGTCCTACAATGAGCAGTTCTTC. The full variable domain, with the rest looked up from reference TRBV7-9 and TRBJ2-1, is DTGVSQNPRHKITKRGQNVTFRCDPISEHNRLYWYRQTLGQGPEFLTYFQNEAQLEKSRLLSDRFSAERPKGSFSTLEIQRTEQGDSAMYLCASSLSLGGRSYNEQFFGPGTRLTVL.

This chain connects TRBV5-4 to TRBJ2-3; TRBD2 agrees at 7 bases. Germline CDR1 SGHNT, CDR2 YYREEE (reference sequence). The CDR3 consists of 14 residues. Losses at the gene ends were 4 bases for V and 2 bases for J; bases not matched to a gene: 4. CDR3: CASSRSGTTDTQYF. In DNA form, the CDR3 reads TGTGCCAGCAGCCGCAGCGGGACCACAGATACGCAGTATTTT.

This chain joins TRBV13 and TRBJ2-7, with D tentatively TRBD2 (7 bases). Per the germline V gene, CDR1 is PRHDT and CDR2 is FYEKMQ (reference sequence). The CDR3 consists of 15 residues. V lost 5 bases, J lost 0 bases, and 14 bases lay in between. CDR3 sequence (DNA): TGTGCCAGCAGCGGGGGGGGCGGCAGCTCCTACGAGCAGTACTTC. Translation: CASSGGGGSSYEQYF.

The rearrangement joins TRBV4-2 to TRBJ2-3; TRBD2 matches 7 bases. Germline trimming cut 5 bases from V and 3 bases from J; bases unmatched to any gene: 11. The CDR3 has 16 amino acids. CDR1 LGHNA and CDR2 YNFKEQ come from the germline V gene. The CDR3 spells CASSGSREGPTDTQYF. The DNA of the CDR3 is TGTGCCAGCAGCGGGAGTAGGGAGGGCCCAACAGATACGCAGTATTTT.

This rearrangement joins TRBV10-2 to TRBJ1-5; D is perhaps TRBD1 (5 bases). Germline assignment: CDR1 WSHSY and CDR2 SAAADI. The CDR3 loop spans 14 amino acids. Deletions cut 4 bases from V and 7 bases from J, with 14 bases between. The CDR3 is CASSVGRGWQPQHF. In DNA, the CDR3 is TGCGCCAGCAGTGTTGGTAGGGGCTGGCAGCCCCAGCATTTT.

V gene TRBV10-2 combines with J gene TRBJ2-7; no clear D. CDR1 WSHSY and CDR2 SAAADI come from the germline V gene. The V gene lost 0 bases and the J gene lost 3 bases, with 12 bases spanning the gap. This CDR3 region has 15 residues. CDR3: CASSESYSRNYEQYF. As DNA, the CDR3 is TGCGCCAGCAGTGAGTCCTACAGCCGTAACTACGAGCAGTACTTC.

In DNA, the CDR3 is TGTGCCAGCAGCCAAGGACACACCAATCAGCCCCAGCATTTT. It is translated as CASSQGHTNQPQHF. V is TRBV7-2 and J is TRBJ1-5, with D tentatively TRBD1 (5 bases). The CDR3 consists of 14 residues. Trimming removed 5 bases from V and 3 bases from J, with 11 bases in between. Germline assignment: CDR1 SGHTA and CDR2 FQGNSA. The variable domain in full, completed from reference TRBV7-2 and TRBJ1-5, reads GAGVSQSPSNKVTEKGKDVELRCDPISGHTALYWYRQSLGQGLEFLIYFQGNSAPDKSGLPSDRFSAERTGGSVSTLTIQRTQQEDSAVYLCASSQGHTNQPQHFGDGTRLSIL.

This sequence joins TRBV28 and TRBJ1-3; D is undetermined. This CDR3 is built from 15 residues. V was trimmed by 3 bases and J by 0 bases, leaving 9 bases between them. CDR1 is MDHEN and CDR2 is SYDVKM in the germline V gene. CDR3 sequence: CASSFGRSSGNTIYF. The CDR3, as DNA: TGTGCCAGCAGTTTCGGAAGGAGCTCTGGAAACACCATATATTTT.

J is TRBJ2-5 and V is TRBV29-1; D ambiguous. The germline V gene has CDR1 SQVTM and CDR2 ANQGSEA. The CDR3 extends over 11 amino acids. V lost 8 bases, J lost 5 bases, and 12 bases lay in between. The CDR3 sequence is CSYMRRETQYF. CDR3 nucleotides: TGCAGCTATATGCGACGTGAGACCCAGTACTTC.

With respect to this clone: Distinct nucleotide sequences in the sample also encode this CDR3. V usage is TRBV7-9 and J usage is TRBJ1-1; 7 nucleotides align to TRBD1. V shed 5 bases, J shed 1 base, and the junction held 4 bases outside the gene matches. The V gene's germline CDR1 is SEHNR and CDR2 FQNEAQ (reference sequence). CDR3 length: 14 amino acids. The CDR3 region has the DNA TGTGCCAGCAGCCCAGGGACAGCGAACACTGAAGCTTTCTTT. Its protein product is CASSPGTANTEAFF.

The chain carries TRBV5-1 and TRBJ2-2; D call uncertain. This CDR3 is built from 14 residues. Trimming took off 1 base at V and 4 bases at J, with 8 bases between the two ends. From germline, CDR1 is SGHRS and CDR2 YFSETQ. The CDR3 bases are TGCGCCAGCAGCTTGAGCCCAGGCACCGGGGAGCTGTTTTTT. This gives the protein CASSLSPGTGELFF.